Below are 29 T cell receptor beta chains sequenced from a single sample in a study of CD8 T cells in ankylosing spondylitis. No antigen is known for these receptors. Whole-study results and caveats: Ankylosing spondylitis blood seemed to carry a telltale TCR beta motif made of roughly 8 highly homologous variants.

TCRdb redid the calling of the 5' RACE reads with MiXCR, one entry per CDR3 protein. The sample has about 210,000 distinct CDR3 sequences, approximately 7.3% seen once. Sequencing used blood, either unsorted or a sorted T cell fraction (not recorded which). Receptors were obtained from a male donor with ankylosing spondylitis.

There are a few counts of this clonotype. The rearrangement joins TRBV7-8 to TRBJ2-5; the D call may be TRBD1 or TRBD2 (6 bases each). The length of the CDR3 is 16 residues. Germline assignment: CDR1 SGHVS and CDR2 FQNEAQ. V lost 1 base and J lost 5, with 17 bases in between. The CDR3 spells CASSLGLLGGPETQYF. The CDR3 nucleotides are TGTGCCAGCAGCTTAGGGCTCCTGGGGGGCCCGGAGACCCAGTACTTC.

Many counts were recorded for this clonotype. The V gene is TRBV12-3 or TRBV12-4, the J gene TRBJ2-2, with TRBD2 identical over 8 bases. J lost 0 bases, V lost 6 bases, and 9 bases had no gene match. There are 17 residues in the CDR3. The CDR3 sequence: CASSPGGLATNTGELFF. The DNA for the CDR3 is TGTGCCAGCAGCCCGGGGGGGCTAGCGACGAACACCGGGGAGCTGTTTTTT.

The J gene is TRBJ2-7, the V gene TRBV19; 8 bases agree with TRBD1. Germline V gene lookup returns CDR1 LNHDA and CDR2 SQIVND (reference sequence). CDR3 length equals 13 residues. The trim removed 8 bases at V and 2 bases at J, leaving 5 bases unmatched. For the CDR3, the DNA is TGTGCCAGTCGGGGACAGGAAACCTACGAGCAGTACTTC. Protein product: CASRGQETYEQYF.

This clonotype was observed a few times. The CDR3 DNA sequence: TGTGCCAGCAGTCCCCCCCGGATAGTTCGCGAGCAGTACTTC. Protein sequence: CASSPPRIVREQYF. The J gene is TRBJ2-7, the V gene TRBV12-3 or TRBV12-4; D uncertain. V was pared by 5 bases and J by 6 bases, with 17 bases between. This CDR3 spans 14 amino acids.

The table lists this clonotype with many counts. This chain connects TRBV12-3 or TRBV12-4 to TRBJ2-7; D possibly uses TRBD1 or TRBD2 (5 bases each). The CDR3 has 13 residues. With 6 bases removed from V and 7 bases from J, the gap between germline ends came to 16 bases. DNA for the CDR3: TGTGCCAGCAGCCTGGGGACCCAGACTGAGCAGTACTTC. This gives the protein CASSLGTQTEQYF.

This clonotype showed up many times. J is TRBJ2-7 and V is TRBV4-1; the D is unclear. Germline V lookup: CDR1 MGHRA, CDR2 YSYEKL. Trimming stripped 2 bases from V and 3 bases from J, with 11 bases between. This CDR3 region has 14 residues. The DNA for the CDR3 is TGCGCCAGCAGCCAACGGTTTTCCAACTACGAGCAGTACTTC. Translation: CASSQRFSNYEQYF.

This clonotype was seen at least ten times. The chain carries TRBV4-3 and TRBJ2-7, with 11 bases matching TRBD1. CDR1 and CDR2 from the germline V gene are LGHNA and YSLEER. The length of the CDR3 is 15 residues. V was pared by 4 bases and J by 7 bases, with 9 bases of the junction left unmatched. CDR3 residues: CASSPGTGGSQEQYF. The CDR3 coding sequence is TGCGCCAGCAGCCCAGGGACAGGGGGTTCCCAAGAGCAGTACTTC.

This clonotype was detected ten times or more. The rearrangement uses TRBV11-2 and TRBJ2-1, with D hard to call. V lost 5 bases, J lost 8 bases, and 10 bases lay in between. Looked up from germline, CDR1 is SGHAT and CDR2 is FQNNGV. This CDR3 is built from 12 residues. The CDR3 DNA is TGTGCCAGCAGCCTCCTCTATGATGAGCAGTTCTTC. Its protein is CASSLLYDEQFF.

This clonotype was observed a handful of times. The chain links TRBV20-1 to TRBJ1-1; TRBD1 is a possible D gene (5 bases). The CDR3 extends over 16 amino acids. The V gene's germline CDR1 is DFQATT and CDR2 SNEGSKA (reference sequence). CDR3 bases: TGCAGGCCCCACTCCGGGACGGAGGCTGGGTACACTGAAGCTTTCTTT. It specifies CRPHSGTEAGYTEAFF.

The chain employs TRBV2 and TRBJ2-7; no firm D call. Germline-derived CDR1 and CDR2 are SNHLY and FYNNEI. V was pared by 3 bases and J by 6 bases, with 12 bases between. The CDR3 spans 13 residues. CDR3 residues: CASSDWPTSEQYF. The CDR3 DNA follows: TGTGCCAGCAGTGATTGGCCAACCAGCGAGCAGTACTTC.

The table lists this clonotype with many counts. V usage is TRBV15 and J usage is TRBJ2-2, with TRBD1 identical over 8 bases. V was clipped by 6 bases and J by 3 bases; unmatched bases: 0. The CDR3 extends over 13 amino acids. Germline V lookup: CDR1 LNHNV, CDR2 YYDKDF (reference sequence). The CDR3 nucleotides are TGTGCCACCAGGGGACAGGACACCGGGGAGCTGTTTTTT. The encoded protein is CATRGQDTGELFF. Drawing the rest from reference TRBV15 and TRBJ2-2, the complete variable domain is DAMVIQNPRYQVTQFGKPVTLSCSQTLNHNVMYWYQQKSSQAPKLLFHYYDKDFNNEADTPDNFQSRRPNTSFCFLDIRSPGLGDTAMYLCATRGQDTGELFFGEGSRLTVL.

At least ten counts were recorded for this clonotype. The rearrangement joins TRBV27 to TRBJ2-3; TRBD2 matches at 7 bases. Losses at the gene ends were 1 base for V and 1 base for J; bases not matched to a gene: 5. The CDR3 is 16 amino acids. CDR1 is MNHEY, CDR2 SMNVEV, per germline (reference sequence). The CDR3 is CASSLLSGGGTDTQYF. CDR3 in DNA: TGTGCCAGCAGTTTATTATCGGGGGGAGGCACAGATACGCAGTATTTT.

This clonotype has ten or more counts. This chain joins TRBV27 and TRBJ2-2, with D tentatively TRBD1 (6 bases). Germline-derived CDR1 and CDR2 are MNHEY and SMNVEV (reference sequence). V shed 6 bases and J shed 3 bases, with 11 bases lying between them. The CDR3 is made up of 14 amino acids. The CDR3 sequence is CASSGQLYTGELFF. In DNA, the CDR3 is TGTGCCAGCAGCGGACAGCTCTACACCGGGGAGCTGTTTTTT.

This clonotype has a handful of counts. The chain combines TRBV7-9 with TRBJ2-7; TRBD1 or TRBD2 may be the D gene (5 bases each). Germline assignment: CDR1 SEHNR and CDR2 FQNEAQ (reference sequence). The V end was cut by 4 bases, the J end by 0 bases, with 19 bases between. CDR3 length: 17 amino acids. The CDR3 is CASSSPEGQGYSYEQYF. The CDR3 region has the DNA TGTGCCAGCAGCTCCCCTGAGGGGCAGGGATACTCCTACGAGCAGTACTTC.

This clonotype was observed at least ten times. The chain combines TRBV12-3 or TRBV12-4 with TRBJ2-3; tentatively, D is TRBD2 (5 bases). The CDR3 has 15 amino acids. The germline V and J ends were trimmed by 2 bases and 3 bases, with 12 bases remaining between them. The CDR3 region has the DNA TGTGCCAGCAGTTTACCGCTCTCGGGGACAGATACGCAGTATTTT. Its protein is CASSLPLSGTDTQYF.

This chain joins TRBV6-1 and TRBJ2-4; no firm D call. Germline CDR1 reads MNHNS; CDR2 reads SASEGT. The ends were cut back, 7 bases at V and 6 bases at J, with 22 bases in the middle. The CDR3 is made up of 16 amino acids. CDR3 in amino acids: CASKSNRALRGNIQYF. The CDR3, as DNA: TGTGCCAGCAAATCTAACCGGGCCCTACGAGGAAACATTCAGTACTTC.

This clonotype was seen repeatedly, ten times or more. This chain connects TRBV29-1 to TRBJ1-1; D not resolved. Germline V gene sequence: CDR1 SQVTM, CDR2 ANQGSEA. CDR3 length: 13 residues. Trimming pared 2 bases from V and 1 base from J, leaving 8 bases between. The CDR3 spells CSVEYSTNTEAFF. The DNA of the CDR3 is TGCAGCGTTGAATATTCAACGAACACTGAAGCTTTCTTT.

This clonotype was seen many times. V is TRBV27 and J is TRBJ2-7; D unresolved. The CDR3 spans 13 residues. Trimming cost V 5 bases and J 0 bases, with 8 bases left between them. Germline V gene lookup returns CDR1 MNHEY and CDR2 SMNVEV (reference sequence). The CDR3 loop is CASSAGYSYEQYF. The DNA for the CDR3 is TGTGCCAGCAGTGCCGGATACTCCTACGAGCAGTACTTC.

This clonotype was seen ten or more times. J is TRBJ1-3 and V is TRBV12-3 or TRBV12-4; D is ambiguous. Trimming cost V 6 bases and J 0 bases, with 15 bases left between them. The length of the CDR3 is 16 residues. The CDR3 loop is CASRSTSFSSGNTIYF. The CDR3 DNA follows: TGTGCCAGCAGGTCGACGTCCTTCAGCTCTGGAAACACCATATATTTT.

The chain combines TRBV6-1 with TRBJ2-5, with D perhaps matching TRBD1 (5 bases). V lost 6 bases and J lost 5, with 16 bases in between. This CDR3 is built from 14 residues. Per germline, CDR1 MNHNS and CDR2 SASEGT. The CDR3 bases are TGTGCCAGCAGGAGTGACAGATACCGGGAGACCCAGTACTTC. Protein sequence: CASRSDRYRETQYF.

This clonotype was seen many times. The chain couples TRBV6-1 to TRBJ2-3; D call uncertain. V dropped 1 base and J dropped 3 bases, with 17 bases sitting between them. Germline values: CDR1 MNHNS, CDR2 SASEGT. CDR3 length: 17 amino acids. DNA for the CDR3: TGTGCCAGCAGTGAAGAGGAGAGAGCAGCCGAAACAGATACGCAGTATTTT. Translated, it gives CASSEEERAAETDTQYF.

This clonotype has ten or more counts. The chain employs TRBV7-8 and TRBJ1-2, with a tentative D call TRBD1 (5 bases). This CDR3 is 15 amino acids long. Germline V lookup: CDR1 SGHVS, CDR2 FQNEAQ. V was clipped by 2 bases and J by 1 base, with 11 bases between them. Here the CDR3 DNA reads TGTGCCAGCAGCTTATACGTCGGGGGTAACTATGGCTACACCTTC. Translation gives CASSLYVGGNYGYTF.

This clonotype was seen ten or more times. The chain uses TRBV18 and TRBJ2-4; 8 positions match TRBD2. The V and J ends lost 2 bases and 3 bases, in that order; junction bases with no gene match: 12. Germline values: CDR1 KGHSH, CDR2 LQKENI. The CDR3 is made up of 18 amino acids. The CDR3 region is CASSPKGGRQPLKNIQYF. The CDR3 DNA reads TGTGCCAGCTCACCAAAAGGCGGGAGGCAGCCACTCAAAAACATTCAGTACTTC.

This clonotype was seen ten or more times. The chain links TRBV20-1 to TRBJ1-2; 9 nucleotides line up with TRBD1. Germline V gives CDR1 DFQATT, CDR2 SNEGSKA (reference sequence). V dropped 4 bases and J dropped 4; count of bases not matched to a gene: 7. The CDR3 extends over 14 amino acids. CDR3 sequence: CSATGQGISYGYTF. The CDR3 region has the DNA TGCAGTGCTACAGGACAGGGGATTTCCTATGGCTACACCTTC.

Notes on this clonotype: This clone may be a read error of a much larger clone one base away. This chain connects TRBV12-3 or TRBV12-4 to TRBJ2-7; no clear D. This CDR3 comprises 13 residues. DNA of the CDR3: TGTGCCAGCAGTTTCGGCAGCCACTACGAGCGGTACTTC. It is translated as CASSFGSHYERYF.

Ten or more counts support this clonotype. This sequence joins TRBV5-1 and TRBJ1-6; TRBD1 matches at 7 bases. The J segment lost 9 bases and the V segment lost 0 bases, leaving 6 bases of the junction unmatched. Germline CDR1 SGHRS, CDR2 YFSETQ. The CDR3 loop spans 15 amino acids. CDR3 nucleotides: TGCGCCAGCAGCTTGGAAGGGGGCTTTGCTTCACCCCTCCACTTT. Residues: CASSLEGGFASPLHF.

This clonotype was counted many times. V usage is TRBV5-6 and J usage is TRBJ2-7, with 10 bases matching TRBD1. The CDR3 covers 16 residues. Germline V CDR1 and CDR2: SGHDT, YYEEEE. J gave up 7 bases and V 2 bases, and 12 bases lay outside the gene matches. CDR3 in amino acids: CASSFPGTGARNEQYF. CDR3 DNA: TGTGCCAGCAGCTTCCCAGGGACAGGGGCGCGGAATGAGCAGTACTTC.

The rearrangement joins TRBV7-9 to TRBJ2-6, with unresolved D. The CDR3 is made up of 16 amino acids. Trimming took off 1 base at V and 0 bases at J, with 7 bases between the two ends. Looked up from germline, CDR1 is SEHNR and CDR2 is FQNEAQ (reference sequence). The CDR3 bases are TGTGCCAGCAGCTTAGGGAAGGGCTCTGGGGCCAACGTCCTGACTTTC. This sequence encodes CASSLGKGSGANVLTF.

This clonotype was detected ten times or more. The gene calls are TRBV12-3 or TRBV12-4 and TRBJ2-4; 7 positions match TRBD2. The CDR3 covers 17 residues. With 6 bases clipped from V and 9 bases from J, the junction kept 20 bases outside the gene matches. CDR3 sequence reads: CASSMAGEWPERRIQYF. The CDR3 bases are TGTGCCAGCAGCATGGCGGGGGAATGGCCCGAGCGGCGCATTCAGTACTTC.